One sample yielded the 30 T cell receptor beta chains listed below, sequenced in a study of T-cell memory formation after mild COVID-19. TCRdb independently ran MiXCR on the 5' RACE reads; one entry per CDR3 protein. Here the sample spans almost 350,000 distinct CDR3 sequences, 20% to 25% being singletons. The sequenced sample was PBMCs or a T cell subset sorted from them (not recorded which). These receptors were obtained from a man aged 18 to 29 who had mild COVID-19 (a few samples of this study predate the infection). Cell type and time point are not known.

This clonotype was counted a few times. The genes are TRBV20-1 and TRBJ1-1, with D perhaps matching TRBD1 (5 bases). V was clipped by 2 bases and J by 7 bases, with 8 bases between them. The length of the CDR3 is 11 residues. The germline gives CDR1 DFQATT, CDR2 SNEGSKA (reference sequence). CDR3 in amino acids: CSARPQGEAFF. The CDR3 DNA follows: TGCAGTGCTAGACCCCAGGGTGAAGCTTTCTTT.

This chain links TRBV5-1 with TRBJ2-7; TRBD2 is a possible D gene (5 bases). The CDR3 covers 14 residues. V lost 0 bases and J 1 base, leaving 8 bases between the germline ends. Germline CDR1 and CDR2: SGHRS and YFSETQ. CDR3: CASSLEGGSYEQYV. The CDR3, as DNA: TGCGCCAGCAGCTTGGAGGGCGGGTCCTACGAGCAGTACGTC.

The chain uses TRBV29-1 and TRBJ1-1; the match to TRBD1 covers 8 bases. The CDR3 totals 12 residues. The junction had 5 bases not matched to a gene; V was cut back by 7 bases and J by 4 bases. Per germline, CDR1 SQVTM and CDR2 ANQGSEA. The CDR3 DNA sequence: TGCAGCGCCGCAGGGGGCGGCACTGAAGCTTTCTTT. Translated: CSAAGGGTEAFF.

The table lists this clonotype with a few counts. The V call is TRBV6-4, the J call TRBJ2-2, with a possible D match to TRBD1 (6 bases). Deletions cut 6 bases from V and 1 base from J, with 12 bases between. In germline, CDR1 is MRHNA, CDR2 SNTAGT. The length of the CDR3 is 15 residues. The CDR3 loop reads CASRPLGQNTGELFF. CDR3 DNA: TGTGCCAGCAGACCCCTGGGACAGAACACCGGGGAGCTGTTTTTT.

V is TRBV7-3 and J is TRBJ2-5; perhaps TRBD2 as D (7 bases). The CDR3 runs to 15 residues. V lost 2 bases and J 5 bases, leaving 15 bases between the germline ends. Germline CDR1 SGHTA, CDR2 FQGTGA. The CDR3 DNA is TGTGCCAGCAGCTTATTAGGCGGGGGCATGGAGACCCAGTACTTC. Translating it yields CASSLLGGGMETQYF.

This clonotype was seen repeatedly, ten times or more. V gene TRBV5-5 combines with J gene TRBJ1-2; 9 positions match TRBD1. Germline trimming cut 4 bases from V and 8 bases from J; bases unmatched to any gene: 6. Germline V gene sequence: CDR1 SGHKS, CDR2 YYEKEE (reference sequence). The length of the CDR3 is 13 residues. CDR3 in DNA: TGTGCCAGCAGCACAACAGGGGGCGGAGGCTACACCTTC. As protein: CASSTTGGGGYTF.

This clonotype has a handful of counts. The rearrangement links TRBV20-1 to TRBJ2-7; TRBD1 agrees at 7 bases. There are 15 residues in the CDR3. The V gene end was trimmed by 0 bases and the J gene end by 2 bases; junction bases not matched to a gene: 7. The germline V gene encodes CDR1 DFQATT and CDR2 SNEGSKA (reference sequence). Here the CDR3 reads CSARDATGSPYEQYF. The CDR3 DNA follows: TGCAGTGCTAGAGACGCGACAGGGAGCCCCTACGAGCAGTACTTC.

V is TRBV12-3 or TRBV12-4 and J is TRBJ1-1; tentatively, D is TRBD1 (6 bases). The V gene lost 7 bases and the J gene lost 5 bases, with 11 bases spanning the gap. CDR3 length: 12 amino acids. The CDR3 is CASTLRGTEAFF. Here the CDR3 DNA reads TGTGCCAGCACACTTAGGGGGACTGAAGCTTTCTTT.

This clonotype was observed many times. The chain combines TRBV12-3 or TRBV12-4 with TRBJ1-5; 11 nucleotides match TRBD1. The CDR3 has 14 amino acids. The trim removed 6 bases at V and 7 bases at J, leaving 5 bases unmatched. Written as DNA, the CDR3 is TGTGCCAGCAGCCTCAGGACAGGGGGCCAGCCCCAGCATTTT. This encodes CASSLRTGGQPQHF.

The rearrangement joins TRBV5-4 to TRBJ2-7; 8 positions agree with TRBD2. Germline CDR1 reads SGHNT; CDR2 reads YYREEE (reference sequence). The J segment lost 1 base and the V segment lost 4 bases, leaving 7 bases of the junction unmatched. The CDR3 is made up of 15 amino acids. The CDR3 is CASSVVGGGSYEQYF. In DNA, the CDR3 is TGTGCCAGCAGCGTTGTCGGGGGGGGTTCCTACGAGCAGTACTTC.

This clonotype has a handful of counts. The V gene is TRBV20-1, the J gene TRBJ2-7, with unresolved D. The V gene lost 0 bases and the J gene lost 6 bases, with 9 bases spanning the gap. Germline V gives CDR1 DFQATT, CDR2 SNEGSKA (reference sequence). The CDR3 is made up of 12 amino acids. CDR3 residues: CSARDDPPEQYF. CDR3 bases: TGCAGTGCTAGAGACGACCCGCCCGAGCAGTACTTC.

The V call is TRBV7-9, the J call TRBJ2-5, with D perhaps TRBD2 (5 bases). The V end was cut by 0 bases, the J end by 5 bases, with 10 bases between. The CDR3 is 14 residues long. The germline CDR1 and CDR2 sequences are SEHNR and FQNEAQ (reference sequence). CDR3 DNA: TGTGCCAGCAGCTTAGCGGGAGTAGGGGAGACCCAGTACTTC. It is translated as CASSLAGVGETQYF.

This clonotype was found a few times. V gene TRBV11-2 combines with J gene TRBJ2-2, with no clear D. Looked up from germline, CDR1 is SGHAT and CDR2 is FQNNGV. Between the trimmed V and J ends, which lost 4 bases and 6 bases, there was a span of 12 bases. The CDR3 is 14 residues long. The CDR3 sequence: CASSSRLIPGELFF. CDR3 DNA: TGTGCCAGCAGCTCGAGACTCATCCCCGGGGAGCTGTTTTTT. Full variable domain (remainder filled in from reference TRBV11-2 and TRBJ2-2): EAGVAQSPRYKIIEKRQSVAFWCNPISGHATLYWYQQILGQGPKLLIQFQNNGVVDDSQLPKDRFSAERLKGVDSTLKIQPAKLEDSAVYLCASSSRLIPGELFFGEGSRLTVL.

The chain employs TRBV20-1 and TRBJ2-5; D is tentatively TRBD1 or TRBD2 (5 bases each). Germline V CDR1 and CDR2: DFQATT, SNEGSKA (reference sequence). There are 13 residues in the CDR3. V was trimmed by 0 bases and J by 5 bases, leaving 10 bases between them. CDR3 sequence reads: CSARDLWDETQYF. The CDR3 DNA is TGCAGTGCTAGAGACCTCTGGGACGAGACCCAGTACTTC.

The chain carries TRBV28 and TRBJ2-7; D perhaps matches TRBD2 (5 bases). Looked up from germline, CDR1 is MDHEN and CDR2 is SYDVKM. The CDR3 spans 13 residues. V was clipped by 1 base and J by 7 bases, with 11 bases between them. The CDR3 coding sequence is TGTGCCAGCAGTTTATACGGGGTGGGAGAGCAGTACGTC. Translation: CASSLYGVGEQYV.

The J gene is TRBJ2-1, the V gene TRBV7-2; 8 bases match TRBD2. CDR3 length: 15 residues. Germline loops: CDR1 SGHTA, CDR2 FQGNSA. After removal of 4 bases from V and 6 bases from J, the junction contained 8 bases not matched to a gene. CDR3 sequence (DNA): TGTGCCAGCAGCTCCCTCCGGGGGGGCCCCAATGAGCAGTTCTTC. This codes for CASSSLRGGPNEQFF.

This clonotype occurred a few times. V and J are TRBV5-1 and TRBJ1-1; maybe TRBD1 (6 bases). CDR1 and CDR2 from the germline V gene are SGHRS and YFSETQ. CDR3 length equals 13 residues. Trimming left V 1 base short and J 7 bases short, with 11 bases between. The CDR3 sequence: CASSLSGAIEAFF. The CDR3, as DNA: TGCGCCAGCAGCTTGTCGGGGGCGATTGAAGCTTTCTTT.

In the case of this clonotype: One junction end does not reproduce the germline sequence, and a read error may be involved. The V call is TRBV6-5, the J call TRBJ2-1; 8 bases agree with TRBD2. This CDR3 has 16 amino acids. Germline V CDR1 and CDR2: MNHEY, SVGAGI. The CDR3 spells CASSSSGGFSYTEQFF. Here the CDR3 DNA reads TGTGCCAGCAGTTCCAGCGGGGGATTCTCCTACACTGAGCAGTTCTTC.

There are a few counts of this clonotype. This chain links TRBV4-1 with TRBJ1-1, with TRBD1 as a possible D gene (6 bases). The ends were cut back, 4 bases at V and 1 base at J, with 13 bases in the middle. The CDR3 runs to 15 residues. CDR1 is MGHRA and CDR2 is YSYEKL in the germline V gene. The CDR3 nucleotides read TGCGCCAGCAGCCGGACCGGGACAAGGAACACTGAAGCTTTCTTT. It codes for CASSRTGTRNTEAFF.

V usage is TRBV6-6 and J usage is TRBJ1-2, with a tentative D call TRBD1 (6 bases). Germline V gene sequence: CDR1 MNHNY, CDR2 SVGAGI (reference sequence). This CDR3 has 13 amino acids. V lost 5 bases and J 6 bases, leaving 13 bases between the germline ends. The CDR3 reads CASSTGGANGYTF. For the CDR3, the DNA is TGTGCCAGCAGTACGGGGGGGGCGAATGGCTACACCTTC.

V gene TRBV27 combines with J gene TRBJ1-2; 12 bases are a match to TRBD1. The ends lost 6 bases at V and 6 bases at J; junction bases unmatched: 5. Germline V gene lookup returns CDR1 MNHEY and CDR2 SMNVEV (reference sequence). CDR3 length equals 14 residues. CDR3 sequence: CASRGDRGRHGYTF. The DNA of the CDR3 is TGTGCCAGCAGGGGGGACAGGGGGCGGCATGGCTACACCTTC.

The chain joins TRBV27 to TRBJ2-3; 7 bases align to TRBD2. V shed 6 bases and J 4 bases; nucleotides not matched to a gene: 13. CDR3 length: 16 residues. In germline, CDR1 is MNHEY, CDR2 SMNVEV (reference sequence). CDR3 bases: TGTGCCAGCAGCCGAACCCGGACTAGATTTGCAGATACGCAGTATTTT. Protein: CASSRTRTRFADTQYF.

The chain couples TRBV5-1 to TRBJ1-2, with D tentatively TRBD1 (6 bases). Germline V gene lookup returns CDR1 SGHRS and CDR2 YFSETQ. CDR3 length equals 14 residues. The V end lost 0 bases, the J end lost 8 bases, and 14 bases lay between the germline ends. The CDR3 bases are TGCGCCAGCAGCTTGGGACAGGCCTTACGGGGCTACACCTTC. This translates into CASSLGQALRGYTF.

This clonotype was counted only a few times. The chain couples TRBV28 to TRBJ1-4; TRBD1 matches at 8 bases. The CDR3 is 14 residues long. Per the germline V gene, CDR1 is MDHEN and CDR2 is SYDVKM. After removal of 7 bases from V and 7 bases from J, the junction contained 8 bases not matched to a gene. The CDR3 loop is CASIPGQAREKLFF. The CDR3 DNA follows: TGTGCCAGCATCCCGGGACAGGCTCGTGAAAAACTGTTTTTT.

This clonotype was counted a few times. V is TRBV7-9 and J is TRBJ2-5, with 9 bases fitting TRBD1. The CDR3 has 15 residues. Germline values: CDR1 SEHNR, CDR2 FQNEAQ (reference sequence). Trimming cost V 0 bases and J 5 bases; bases outside gene matches: 4. The CDR3 protein is CASSLAGTGHETQYF. In nucleotides, the CDR3 is TGTGCCAGCAGCTTAGCTGGGACAGGGCATGAGACCCAGTACTTC. Complete variable domain (other parts from reference TRBV7-9 and TRBJ2-5): DTGVSQNPRHKITKRGQNVTFRCDPISEHNRLYWYRQTLGQGPEFLTYFQNEAQLEKSRLLSDRFSAERPKGSFSTLEIQRTEQGDSAMYLCASSLAGTGHETQYFGPGTRLLVL.

V is TRBV7-3 and J is TRBJ2-2; a possible D gene is TRBD1 (6 bases). CDR1 is SGHTA, CDR2 FQGTGA, per germline. V lost 5 bases to trimming and J lost 5 bases, with 12 bases between them. This CDR3 is 14 amino acids long. CDR3 protein: CASSKDSPTGELFF. The CDR3 DNA follows: TGTGCCAGCAGCAAGGACAGCCCAACCGGGGAGCTGTTTTTT. Full variable domain (remainder filled in from reference TRBV7-3 and TRBJ2-2): GAGVSQTPSNKVTEKGKYVELRCDPISGHTALYWYRQSLGQGPEFLIYFQGTGAADDSGLPNDRFFAVRPEGSVSTLKIQRTERGDSAVYLCASSKDSPTGELFFGEGSRLTVL.

This clonotype was recorded many times. The chain links TRBV6-2 or TRBV6-3 to TRBJ2-7; no firm D call. V was trimmed by 2 bases and J by 6 bases, leaving 20 bases between them. The CDR3 spans 16 residues. Germline values: CDR1 MNHEY, CDR2 SVGEGT. The CDR3 loop is CASSYRWAMGSIEQYF. CDR3 DNA: TGTGCCAGCAGTTACCGGTGGGCGATGGGTTCCATCGAGCAGTACTTC.

The sample holds a few counts of this clonotype. The rearrangement links TRBV4-2 to TRBJ1-5; D is undetermined. The CDR3 has 15 residues. Looked up from germline, CDR1 is LGHNA and CDR2 is YNFKEQ. Trimming removed 0 bases at V and 5 bases at J, with 11 bases between. Here the CDR3 DNA reads TGTGCCAGCAGCCAAGATCAGGAGGGTTATCAGCCCCAGCATTTT. Protein product: CASSQDQEGYQPQHF.

This chain joins TRBV20-1 and TRBJ2-1; 9 nucleotides agree with TRBD2. The length of the CDR3 is 15 residues. Germline V CDR1 and CDR2: DFQATT, SNEGSKA (reference sequence). J was trimmed by 7 bases and V by 5 bases; bases with no gene match: 12. CDR3 protein: CSALGLAQLQNEQFF. CDR3 bases: TGCAGTGCTTTAGGACTAGCGCAGCTACAGAATGAGCAGTTCTTC.

At least ten counts were recorded for this clonotype. The rearrangement joins TRBV5-1 to TRBJ2-1; D not certain. The germline V gene encodes CDR1 SGHRS and CDR2 YFSETQ. V lost 0 bases and J lost 7, with 5 bases in between. This CDR3 has 12 residues. This chain's CDR3 is CASSLARNEQFF. DNA for the CDR3: TGCGCCAGCAGCTTGGCCCGGAATGAGCAGTTCTTC.